A selection of T cell receptor beta chains follows, all from one sample in a study of vaccination and CD4 T cells after COVID-19. One entry per CDR3 protein results from TCRdb running MiXCR on the PCR reads. The table includes about 16,000 distinct CDR3 sequences, around 50% detected once. No antigen has been assigned to these receptors. This sample comprised CD4+ T cells from blood, cultured in vitro, obtained before SARS-CoV-2 vaccination. Every receptor here comes from a human donor who had recovered from COVID-19. Both conserved end residues are part of each CDR3. The D gene is left open where the match is weak.

d_call,j_call,v_call,cdr3_aa
.,TRBJ1-2,TRBV7-3,CASSFRLDGYTF
.,TRBJ2-2,TRBV7-2,CASSLDRNTGELFF
TRBD1,TRBJ2-7,TRBV20-1,CSARKPTGGGEQYF
.,TRBJ2-3,TRBV5-1,CASSSGVRTDTQYF
TRBD1,TRBJ1-4,TRBV27,CASSSLDRVANEKLFF
.,TRBJ1-6,TRBV2,CASSLRIGTLGNSPLHF
TRBD1,TRBJ1-6,TRBV6-1,CASRQEGQTNSPLHF
TRBD2,TRBJ2-5,TRBV10-3,CATLAGALETQYF
.,TRBJ1-5,TRBV30,CAWSVGENQPQHF
TRBD2,TRBJ2-5,TRBV20-1,CSARAGTSGAETQYF
.,TRBJ2-3,TRBV10-3,CAISSTPTDTQYF
TRBD1,TRBJ2-5,TRBV12-3/TRBV12-4,CASSLGVRQGQSQETQYF
TRBD2,TRBJ2-5,TRBV7-2,CASSPWGLAGEETQYF
.,TRBJ1-1,TRBV6-5,CASSYSGLMNTEAFF
.,TRBJ2-7,TRBV6-1,CASSERVSYEQYF
TRBD1,TRBJ2-2,TRBV19,CASNPDRGTGELFF
TRBD1,TRBJ1-5,TRBV19,CASRLDGTVYSNQPQHF
TRBD1,TRBJ1-4,TRBV19,CASSISTERGRGEKLFF
.,TRBJ2-6,TRBV27,CASSSLFSGANVLTF
TRBD1,TRBJ2-7,TRBV6-1,CASSVLTGGLYEQYF
.,TRBJ2-6,TRBV30,CAWRTGANVLTF
TRBD1,TRBJ1-2,TRBV28,CASSGTGGQDYGYTF